Each of the 8 T cell receptor beta chains below was sequenced from the same sample in a study of beta chain features in type 1 diabetes (dated by TCRdb to 2016 to 2019). The protocol used for the library was the immunoSEQ multiplex PCR assay. The High Capacity cDNA Reverse Transcription Kit was used to reverse transcribe all of the isolated RNA, meaning that expressed TCRB transcripts were what got sequenced. Here the immuneACCESS table is served through TCRdb, limited to in-frame sequences with V and J called. Missing clones are a known gap in these copies; in checked studies unresolved V genes cover under half, and the rest lacks a known reason. This sample gives 500,000 to 700,000 clones in total; about 16% of them show up just once. The ten largest clones represent approximately 0.093% of the sample. Sequencing input: naive CD4+ T cells from blood. The meaning of the sample's cell subset or site label: true naive CD4+ T cells. The origin of the receptors is a man aged 18 to 35 in good health.

This clone occurred a few times. V and J are TRBV4-1 and TRBJ2-2; D call uncertain. The germline gives CDR1 MGHRA, CDR2 YSYEKL. Trimming removed 0 bases at V and 2 bases at J, with 4 bases between. This CDR3 region has 14 residues. CDR3 in DNA: TGCGCCAGCAGCCAAGAAGGCAACACCGGGGAGCTGTTTTTT. This encodes CASSQEGNTGELFF.

The J gene is TRBJ2-4, the V gene TRBV19, with a weak D call TRBD2 (5 bases). The CDR3 has 15 residues. Per germline, CDR1 LNHDA and CDR2 SQIVND (reference sequence). V lost 4 bases to trimming and J lost 0 bases, with 10 bases between them. The DNA for the CDR3 is TGTGCCAGTAGTAGTTCGGGATTAGCCAAAAACATTCAGTACTTC. This encodes CASSSSGLAKNIQYF.

This clone was counted between two and nine times. The chain joins TRBV9 to TRBJ2-7; the D is unclear. The germline gives CDR1 SGDLS, CDR2 YYNGEE. The germline V and J ends were trimmed by 1 base and 3 bases, with 11 bases remaining between them. This CDR3 has 14 amino acids. The CDR3 coding sequence is TGTGCCAGCAGCGTACATGTGGGGATCTACGAGCAGTACTTC. Amino acids: CASSVHVGIYEQYF. The complete variable domain, with remaining parts taken from reference TRBV9 and TRBJ2-7, reads DSGVTQTPKHLITATGQRVTLRCSPRSGDLSVYWYQQSLDQGLQFLIQYYNGEERAKGNILERFSAQQFPDLHSELNLSSLELGDSALYFCASSVHVGIYEQYFGPGTRLTVT.

The V call is TRBV30, the J call TRBJ1-4; the D gene is possibly TRBD1 (5 bases). Trimming cost V 4 bases and J 7 bases, with 13 bases left between them. Germline lookup yields CDR1 GTSNPN and CDR2 SVGIG (reference sequence). This CDR3 is 13 amino acids long. The CDR3 is CAWKRQSFEKLFF. The CDR3, as DNA: TGTGCCTGGAAAAGACAGTCCTTTGAAAAACTGTTTTTT.

This clone turned up a few times. The chain is built from TRBV5-4 and TRBJ2-2, with TRBD2 identical over 9 bases. After removal of 1 base from V and 6 bases from J, the junction contained 7 bases not matched to a gene. The CDR3 has 16 residues. Germline values: CDR1 SGHNT, CDR2 YYREEE (reference sequence). The CDR3 spells CASSLFSGSLPGELFF. The CDR3 DNA sequence: TGTGCCAGCAGCTTGTTTAGCGGGAGTCTTCCCGGGGAGCTGTTTTTT.

The chain uses TRBV6-5 and TRBJ1-1; possibly TRBD1 for D (5 bases). Germline CDR1 MNHEY, CDR2 SVGAGI. The CDR3 sequence is 15 residues long. Trimming took off 7 bases at V and 4 bases at J, with 19 bases between the two ends. For the CDR3, the DNA is TGTGCCAGCACCTCCGCCGCAGGGAGGGCCACTGAAGCTTTCTTT. The encoded protein is CASTSAAGRATEAFF.

The J gene is TRBJ2-7, the V gene TRBV9, with D maybe TRBD2 (5 bases). The ends were cut back, 0 bases at V and 7 bases at J, with 8 bases in the middle. The CDR3 covers 12 residues. Germline loops: CDR1 SGDLS, CDR2 YYNGEE. The CDR3 nucleotides are TGTGCCAGCAGCGTAGAGACGGGAGAGCAGTACTTC. Residues: CASSVETGEQYF.

On this clone itself: The same CDR3 can be traced to other DNA sequences in this sample. DNA of the CDR3: TGTGCCAGCAGTTTACAGCTTTACGAGCAGTACTTC. This gives the protein CASSLQLYEQYF. This chain joins TRBV28 and TRBJ2-7; D call uncertain. V was trimmed by 2 bases and J by 4 bases, leaving 6 bases between them. This CDR3 is built from 12 residues. Germline V gene data show CDR1 as MDHEN and CDR2 as SYDVKM.